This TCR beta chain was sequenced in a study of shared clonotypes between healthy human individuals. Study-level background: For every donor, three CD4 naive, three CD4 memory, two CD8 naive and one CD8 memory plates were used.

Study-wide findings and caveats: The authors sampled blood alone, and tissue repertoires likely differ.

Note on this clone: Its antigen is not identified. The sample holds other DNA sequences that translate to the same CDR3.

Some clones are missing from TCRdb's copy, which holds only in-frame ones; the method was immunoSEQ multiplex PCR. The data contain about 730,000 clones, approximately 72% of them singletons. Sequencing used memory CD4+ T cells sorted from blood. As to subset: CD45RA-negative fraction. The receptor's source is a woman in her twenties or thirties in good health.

CDR3 protein: CSVARDSYEQYF. The CDR3 nucleotides read TGCAGCGTTGCCAGGGACTCCTACGAGCAGTACTTC. The chain has TRBV29-1 and TRBJ2-7; D might be TRBD1 (5 bases). The CDR3 runs 12 residues. Germline V gene lookup returns CDR1 SQVTM and CDR2 ANQGSEA. Trimming shortened V by 4 bases and J by 0 bases, and 7 bases separated the two germline ends.